Sequencing of this T cell receptor (beta chain) was carried out in a study of beta chain features in type 1 diabetes. TCRB transcripts that were expressed got sequenced, as all of the isolated RNA had been reverse transcribed. TCRdb's copy holds only in-frame clones and misses some; the assay was immunoSEQ multiplex PCR. The data contain 450,000 to 550,000 clones, approximately 28% of them singletons. Study-level findings and limits: Naive, central memory and Treg TCRB repertoires appeared more alike in patients than in healthy donors. More deletions and fewer insertions at VDJ junctions were found in patients with type 1 diabetes.

For this clone: What it recognizes is unknown.

A heparinised blood draw that averaged about 120 mL was obtained once from each donor. The authors sorted CD4+ naive, central memory, regulatory and stem cell-like memory cells via CD45RO/CCR7/CD25/CD127/CD95/CD27. The CDR3 loop spans 11 amino acids. V lost 6 bases and J lost 8, with 10 bases in between. The germline gives CDR1 SQVTM, CDR2 ANQGSEA. The sequenced sample consisted of naive CD4+ T cells from blood. The rearrangement links TRBV29-1 to TRBJ2-2; D not certain. This TCR came from a young man in good health. For the CDR3, the DNA is TGCAGCGTGGGATCCCGAGGGGAGCTGTTTTTT. Translating gives CSVGSRGELFF.